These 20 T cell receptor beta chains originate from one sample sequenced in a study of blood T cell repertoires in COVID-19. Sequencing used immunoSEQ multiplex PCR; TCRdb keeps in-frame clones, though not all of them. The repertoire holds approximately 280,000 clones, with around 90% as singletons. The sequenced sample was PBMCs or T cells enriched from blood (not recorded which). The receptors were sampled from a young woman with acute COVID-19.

The CDR3 DNA is TGTGCCAGTAGTATTCAGAACACCGGGGAGCTGTTTTTT. Encoded protein: CASSIQNTGELFF. V is TRBV19 and J is TRBJ2-2; D uncertain. The germline CDR1 and CDR2 sequences are LNHDA and SQIVND (reference sequence). Trimming took off 3 bases at V and 1 base at J, with 3 bases between the two ends. CDR3 length: 13 residues.

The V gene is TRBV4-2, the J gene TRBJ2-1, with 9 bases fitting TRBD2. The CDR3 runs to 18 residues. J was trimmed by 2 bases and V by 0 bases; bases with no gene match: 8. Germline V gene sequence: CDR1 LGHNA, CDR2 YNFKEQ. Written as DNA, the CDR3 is TGTGCCAGCAGCCAAGAAGCTAGCGGGATCCCTCCCTACAATGAGCAGTTCTTC. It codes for CASSQEASGIPPYNEQFF.

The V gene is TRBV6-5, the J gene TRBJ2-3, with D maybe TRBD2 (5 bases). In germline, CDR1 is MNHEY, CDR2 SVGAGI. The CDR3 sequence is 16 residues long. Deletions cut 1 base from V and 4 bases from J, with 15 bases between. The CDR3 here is CASSYLGGQRPDTQYF. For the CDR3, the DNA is TGTGCCAGCAGTTACTTGGGCGGGCAGCGTCCAGATACGCAGTATTTT.

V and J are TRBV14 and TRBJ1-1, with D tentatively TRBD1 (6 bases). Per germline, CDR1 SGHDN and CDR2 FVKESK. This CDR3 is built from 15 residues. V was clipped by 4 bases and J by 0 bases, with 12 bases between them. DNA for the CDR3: TGTGCCAGCAGCCCCGAGACAGGTGTGAACACTGAAGCTTTCTTT. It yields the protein CASSPETGVNTEAFF.

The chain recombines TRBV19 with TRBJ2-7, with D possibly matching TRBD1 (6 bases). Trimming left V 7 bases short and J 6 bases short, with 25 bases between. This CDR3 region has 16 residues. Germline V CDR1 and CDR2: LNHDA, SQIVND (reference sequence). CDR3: CASTRGRDTLPSEQYF. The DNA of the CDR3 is TGTGCCAGTACCCGAGGCCGGGACACGCTACCCTCCGAGCAGTACTTC.

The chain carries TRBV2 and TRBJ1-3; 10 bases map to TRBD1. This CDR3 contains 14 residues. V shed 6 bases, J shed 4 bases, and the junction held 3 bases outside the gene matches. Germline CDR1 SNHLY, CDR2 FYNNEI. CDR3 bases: TGTGCCAGCAGCGGGACAGGGGCGGGAAACACCATATATTTT. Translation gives CASSGTGAGNTIYF.

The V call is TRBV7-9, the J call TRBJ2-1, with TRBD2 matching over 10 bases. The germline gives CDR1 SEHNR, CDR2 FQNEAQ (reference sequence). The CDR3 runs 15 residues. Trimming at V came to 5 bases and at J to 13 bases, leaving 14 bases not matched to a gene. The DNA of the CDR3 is TGTGCCAGCAGCATACATACCGGGACTAGCGAGAGACAGTTCTTC. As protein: CASSIHTGTSERQFF.

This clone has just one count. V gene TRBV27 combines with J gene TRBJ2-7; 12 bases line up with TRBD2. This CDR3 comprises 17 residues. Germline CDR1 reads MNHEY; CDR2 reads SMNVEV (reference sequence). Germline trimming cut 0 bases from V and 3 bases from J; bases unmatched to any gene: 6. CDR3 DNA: TGTGCCAGCAGTTTATCGGGGCGGACTAGCGGGGACTACGAGCAGTACTTC. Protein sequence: CASSLSGRTSGDYEQYF.

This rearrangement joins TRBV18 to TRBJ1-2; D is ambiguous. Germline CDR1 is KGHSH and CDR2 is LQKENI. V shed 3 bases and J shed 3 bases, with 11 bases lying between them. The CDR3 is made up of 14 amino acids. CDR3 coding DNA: TGTGCCAGCTCACCTCTCGACAAGGACTATGGCTACACCTTC. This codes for CASSPLDKDYGYTF.

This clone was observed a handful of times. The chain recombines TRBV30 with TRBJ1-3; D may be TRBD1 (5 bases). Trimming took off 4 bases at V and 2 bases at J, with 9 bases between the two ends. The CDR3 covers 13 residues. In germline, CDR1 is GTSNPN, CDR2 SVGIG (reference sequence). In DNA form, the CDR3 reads TGTGCCTGGAATCGGGGGACTGGAAACACCATATATTTT. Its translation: CAWNRGTGNTIYF.

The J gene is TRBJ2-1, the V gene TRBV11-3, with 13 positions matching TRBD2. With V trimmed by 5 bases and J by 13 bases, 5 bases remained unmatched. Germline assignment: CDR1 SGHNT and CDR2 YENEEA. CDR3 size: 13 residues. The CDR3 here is CASSDRTSGSQFF. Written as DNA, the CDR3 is TGTGCCAGCAGCGATCGGACTAGCGGGAGCCAGTTCTTC. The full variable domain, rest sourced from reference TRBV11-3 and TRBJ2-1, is EAGVVQSPRYKIIEKKQPVAFWCNPISGHNTLYWYLQNLGQGPELLIRYENEEAVDDSQLPKDRFSAERLKGVDSTLKIQPAELGDSAVYLCASSDRTSGSQFFGPGTRLTVL.

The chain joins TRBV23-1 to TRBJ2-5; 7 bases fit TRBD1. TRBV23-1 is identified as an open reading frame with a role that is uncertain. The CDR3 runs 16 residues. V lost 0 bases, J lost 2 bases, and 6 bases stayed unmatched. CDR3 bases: TGCGCCAGCAGTCAATCCCGACAGGGTGGGCAAGAGACCCAGTACTTC. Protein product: CASSQSRQGGQETQYF.

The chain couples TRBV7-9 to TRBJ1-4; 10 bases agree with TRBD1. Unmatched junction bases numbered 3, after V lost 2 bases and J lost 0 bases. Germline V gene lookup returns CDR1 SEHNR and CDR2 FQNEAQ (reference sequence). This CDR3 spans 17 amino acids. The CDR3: CASSLTGQGATNEKLFF. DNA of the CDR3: TGTGCCAGCAGCTTAACTGGACAGGGGGCAACTAATGAAAAACTGTTTTTT.

The CDR3 is CASSPLAGESNEQFF. Here the CDR3 DNA reads TGTGCCAGCAGCCCGCTAGCGGGAGAGAGCAATGAGCAGTTCTTC. The genes are TRBV4-2 and TRBJ2-1; 10 nucleotides match TRBD2. J lost 6 bases, V lost 4 bases, and 6 bases had no gene match. There are 15 residues in the CDR3. From germline, CDR1 is LGHNA and CDR2 YNFKEQ.

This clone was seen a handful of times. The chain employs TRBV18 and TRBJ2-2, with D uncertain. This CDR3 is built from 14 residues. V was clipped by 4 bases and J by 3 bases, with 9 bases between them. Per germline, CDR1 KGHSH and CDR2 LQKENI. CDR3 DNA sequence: TGTGCCAGCTCACGAGATTCGGACACCGGGGAGCTGTTTTTT. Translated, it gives CASSRDSDTGELFF. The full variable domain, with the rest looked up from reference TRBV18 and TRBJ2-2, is NAGVMQNPRHLVRRRGQEARLRCSPMKGHSHVYWYRQLPEEGLKFMVYLQKENIIDESGMPKERFSAEFPKEGPSILRIQQVVRGDSAAYFCASSRDSDTGELFFGEGSRLTVL.

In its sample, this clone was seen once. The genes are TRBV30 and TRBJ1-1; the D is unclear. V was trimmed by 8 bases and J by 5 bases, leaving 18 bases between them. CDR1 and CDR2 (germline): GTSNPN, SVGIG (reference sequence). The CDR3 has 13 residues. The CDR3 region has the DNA TGTGCCGGTAGTCCAAACGTATGGACTGAAGCTTTCTTT. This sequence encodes CAGSPNVWTEAFF.

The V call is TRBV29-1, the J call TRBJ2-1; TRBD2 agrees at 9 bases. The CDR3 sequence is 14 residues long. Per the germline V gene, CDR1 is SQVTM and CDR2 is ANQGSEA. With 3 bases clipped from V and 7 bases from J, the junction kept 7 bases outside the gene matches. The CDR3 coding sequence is TGCAGCGTTGATGGGCTAGCGGGAAGAAATGAGCAGTTCTTC. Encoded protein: CSVDGLAGRNEQFF.

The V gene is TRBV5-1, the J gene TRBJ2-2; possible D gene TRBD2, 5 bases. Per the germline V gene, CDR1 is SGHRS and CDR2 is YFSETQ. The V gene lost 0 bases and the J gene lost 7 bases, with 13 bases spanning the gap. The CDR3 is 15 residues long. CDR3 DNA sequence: TGCGCCAGCAGCTTGGTCCCCGGAGGTGTCGGGGAGCTGTTTTTT. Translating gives CASSLVPGGVGELFF.

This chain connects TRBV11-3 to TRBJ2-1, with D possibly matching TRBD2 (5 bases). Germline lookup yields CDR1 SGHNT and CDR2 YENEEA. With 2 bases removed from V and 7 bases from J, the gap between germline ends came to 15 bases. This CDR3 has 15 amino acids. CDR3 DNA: TGTGCCAGCAGCTTAACGGCTAGCTGGTCTAATGAGCAGTTCTTC. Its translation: CASSLTASWSNEQFF.

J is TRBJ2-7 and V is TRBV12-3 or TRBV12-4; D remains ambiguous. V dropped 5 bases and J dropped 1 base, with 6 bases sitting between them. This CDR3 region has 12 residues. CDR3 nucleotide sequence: TGTGCCAGCAGTCAGGATTCCTACGAGCAGTACTTC. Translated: CASSQDSYEQYF.